This is a list of T cell receptor beta chains from one sample in a study of OX40 agonist ivuxolimab in advanced cancers. Assay used: immunoSEQ multiplex PCR; TCRdb lists only in-frame clones, some missing. Of about 52,000 clones listed, around 94% are singletons. Sequencing was performed on CD4+ or CD8+ T cells sorted from blood, taken in a trial of the OX40 agonist ivuxolimab. These receptors all come from an adult with an advanced solid tumor such as melanoma, head and neck, liver or kidney cancer. Both conserved end residues are part of each CDR3. Fields, in order: V gene, D gene, J gene, clone size, CDR3 DNA, CDR3 protein. The D gene is left open where the match is weak. Size values are once, few and many counts, or a class for expanded clones, and some rows have none.

v_call: TRBV28
d_call: TRBD1
j_call: TRBJ2-7
clone_size: .
cdr3_nt: TGTGCCAGCACCCAATGGGTCCGGGACAGGGGCTACGAGCAGTACTTC
cdr3_aa: CASTQWVRDRGYEQYF

v_call: TRBV7-2
d_call: TRBD1
j_call: TRBJ1-2
clone_size: .
cdr3_nt: TGTGCCAGCTCAGGGACAGCGACCTATGGCTACACCTTC
cdr3_aa: CASSGTATYGYTF

v_call: TRBV27
d_call: TRBD1
j_call: TRBJ2-7
clone_size: medium-sized
cdr3_nt: TGTGCCAGCAGTTTAGGGACAGGGGAAGAGCAGTACTTC
cdr3_aa: CASSLGTGEEQYF

v_call: TRBV29-1
d_call: .
j_call: TRBJ2-7
clone_size: once
cdr3_nt: TGCAGCGTTGAAACTACGGAGCACTCCTACGAGCAGTACTTC
cdr3_aa: CSVETTEHSYEQYF

v_call: TRBV4-2
d_call: .
j_call: TRBJ2-3
clone_size: .
cdr3_nt: TGTGCCAGCAGCCAAGTCGTAACGGGGGCCTTTTCAACTAGCACAGATACGCAGTATTTT
cdr3_aa: CASSQVVTGAFSTSTDTQYF

v_call: TRBV5-5
d_call: .
j_call: TRBJ2-1
clone_size: .
cdr3_nt: TGTGCCAGCAGCTTTGTCGACGGGAGCTACAATGAGCAGTTCTTC
cdr3_aa: CASSFVDGSYNEQFF

v_call: TRBV11-2
d_call: .
j_call: TRBJ2-1
clone_size: .
cdr3_nt: TGTGCCAGCAGCAACCATTTGGGGCTGTTGGTTGAGCAGTTCTTC
cdr3_aa: CASSNHLGLLVEQFF

v_call: TRBV7-2
d_call: TRBD2
j_call: TRBJ2-1
clone_size: .
cdr3_nt: TGTGCCAGCAGCCCGGGTAGGGCTAGCGGGAGGCCCCGTCTCGGTGAGCAGTTCTTC
cdr3_aa: CASSPGRASGRPRLGEQFF

v_call: TRBV5-1
d_call: TRBD1
j_call: TRBJ2-1
clone_size: .
cdr3_nt: TGCGCCAGCAGCCACCCGGGACAGGGGATAAATGAGCAGTTCTTC
cdr3_aa: CASSHPGQGINEQFF

v_call: TRBV4-1
d_call: TRBD2
j_call: TRBJ2-1
clone_size: .
cdr3_nt: TGCGCCAGCAGCCCCACCAGCGGGAGGGACAATGAGCAGTTCTTC
cdr3_aa: CASSPTSGRDNEQFF

v_call: TRBV28
d_call: .
j_call: TRBJ2-2
clone_size: .
cdr3_nt: TGTGCCAGCAGTTTACGAGGGGGGCGGGCCGGGGAGCTGTTTTTT
cdr3_aa: CASSLRGGRAGELFF

v_call: TRBV5-4
d_call: .
j_call: TRBJ2-1
clone_size: .
cdr3_nt: TGTGCCAGCAGCTTGGCCGGGGGCGCGTCCTACAATGAGCAGTTCTTC
cdr3_aa: CASSLAGGASYNEQFF

v_call: TRBV28
d_call: .
j_call: TRBJ2-4
clone_size: .
cdr3_nt: TGTGCCAGCAGTTTATCGCGGGAAACACTAGCCAAAAACATTCAGTACTTC
cdr3_aa: CASSLSRETLAKNIQYF

v_call: TRBV29-1
d_call: TRBD1
j_call: TRBJ2-7
clone_size: .
cdr3_nt: TGCAGCGTTGAGACAGGGCCGTACGAGCAGTACTTC
cdr3_aa: CSVETGPYEQYF

v_call: TRBV19
d_call: TRBD2
j_call: TRBJ2-7
clone_size: .
cdr3_nt: TGTGCCAGTAGTGCGGGACTAGCGGGAGGCTACTACGAGCAGTACTTC
cdr3_aa: CASSAGLAGGYYEQYF

v_call: TRBV30
d_call: .
j_call: TRBJ2-7
clone_size: .
cdr3_nt: TGTGCCTGGAGTGGTATCACCTACGAGCAGTACTTC
cdr3_aa: CAWSGITYEQYF

v_call: TRBV7-9
d_call: .
j_call: TRBJ2-2
clone_size: .
cdr3_nt: TGTGCCAGCAGCTTAAGTACGAACACCGGGGAGCTGTTTTTT
cdr3_aa: CASSLSTNTGELFF

v_call: TRBV11-2
d_call: TRBD2
j_call: TRBJ2-5
clone_size: once
cdr3_nt: TGTGCCAGCAGCTTAGAATTCTTAGGACTAGCGTCTCAAGAGACCCAGTACTTC
cdr3_aa: CASSLEFLGLASQETQYF

v_call: TRBV6-6
d_call: TRBD2
j_call: TRBJ2-1
clone_size: once
cdr3_nt: TGTGCCAGCAGCCTTAGCGGGATGGGGAATGAGCAGTTCTTC
cdr3_aa: CASSLSGMGNEQFF

v_call: TRBV7-8
d_call: TRBD1
j_call: TRBJ2-3
clone_size: .
cdr3_nt: TGTGCCAGCAGCTTAGGGACAGGGGGTATCGATGCAGATACGCAGTATTTT
cdr3_aa: CASSLGTGGIDADTQYF

v_call: TRBV15
d_call: .
j_call: TRBJ2-7
clone_size: .
cdr3_nt: TGTGCCACCCAGGGGCGGTACGAGCAGTACTTC
cdr3_aa: CATQGRYEQYF

v_call: TRBV6-5
d_call: .
j_call: TRBJ1-1
clone_size: .
cdr3_nt: TGTGCCAGCAGTTACTACGGGATGAACACTGAAGCTTTCTTT
cdr3_aa: CASSYYGMNTEAFF

v_call: TRBV28
d_call: .
j_call: TRBJ2-5
clone_size: .
cdr3_nt: TGTGCCAGCAGTTTCGACTCCGGCACCCAGTACTTC
cdr3_aa: CASSFDSGTQYF

v_call: TRBV7-7
d_call: .
j_call: TRBJ2-1
clone_size: .
cdr3_nt: TGTGCTAGCAGCGTCGGTGATCTCAATGAGCAGTTCTTC
cdr3_aa: CASSVGDLNEQFF

v_call: TRBV19
d_call: .
j_call: TRBJ2-7
clone_size: .
cdr3_nt: TGTGCCAGTAGTTCCAGGGTTACCAACGAGCAGTACTTC
cdr3_aa: CASSSRVTNEQYF

v_call: TRBV6-5
d_call: .
j_call: TRBJ2-3
clone_size: .
cdr3_nt: TGTGCCAGCAGTTCGATCGTGACGCAGTATTTT
cdr3_aa: CASSSIVTQYF

v_call: TRBV5-1
d_call: TRBD1
j_call: TRBJ2-2
clone_size: .
cdr3_nt: TGCGCCAGCAGCTCGGGACAGGGGGTCGGGGAGCTGTTTTTT
cdr3_aa: CASSSGQGVGELFF

v_call: TRBV19
d_call: .
j_call: TRBJ2-1
clone_size: .
cdr3_nt: TGTGCCAGTAGTCTAGACAGGGAGGTCGATGAGCAGTTCTTC
cdr3_aa: CASSLDREVDEQFF

v_call: TRBV5-1
d_call: .
j_call: TRBJ2-2
clone_size: .
cdr3_nt: TGCGCCAGCAGCCCAGCGCAGGGAGGTATAACCGGGGAGCTGTTTTTT
cdr3_aa: CASSPAQGGITGELFF

v_call: TRBV27
d_call: .
j_call: TRBJ1-5
clone_size: .
cdr3_nt: TGTGCCAGCAGTTTAAAGGGGAGCAATCAGCCCCAGCATTTT
cdr3_aa: CASSLKGSNQPQHF

v_call: TRBV10-1
d_call: .
j_call: TRBJ2-1
clone_size: .
cdr3_nt: TGCGCCAGCAGCTTCGGTACCGGGACCTCCTACAATGAGCAGTTCTTC
cdr3_aa: CASSFGTGTSYNEQFF

v_call: TRBV6-5
d_call: .
j_call: TRBJ1-1
clone_size: .
cdr3_nt: TGTGCCAGCAGTTTACAGGTGAACACTGAAGCTTTCTTT
cdr3_aa: CASSLQVNTEAFF

v_call: TRBV6-1
d_call: TRBD2
j_call: TRBJ2-1
clone_size: .
cdr3_nt: TGTGCCAGCAGCCTAGCGGGAGCCTACAATGAGCAGTTCTTC
cdr3_aa: CASSLAGAYNEQFF

v_call: TRBV5-4
d_call: .
j_call: TRBJ2-1
clone_size: .
cdr3_nt: TGTGCCAGCAGCCCCCCGGATCGACATGAGCAGTTCTTC
cdr3_aa: CASSPPDRHEQFF